The rows below give T cell receptor beta chains drawn from one sample of a study of T cell repertoires in cytomegalovirus infection. These receptors' antigens are unknown. MiXCR, run by TCRdb on the reads, gives a single entry per CDR3 protein. The table includes around 70,000 distinct CDR3 sequences, around 28% detected once. The input for sequencing was CD8+ T cells from cultured PBMCs, taken from culture after CMV antigen stimulation. The receptors originated from a human donor in good health (CMV status not recorded). Some clones in this sample may be carry-over from other donors' samples. The CDR3 runs from the conserved cysteine through the conserved F or W. The order of the fields is J gene, V gene, D gene, clone size, CDR3 protein. D genes are given only for firm matches. The listing skips clone size in some rows; elsewhere it reads once, few, many or a size class.

>TRBJ2-5|TRBV12-3/TRBV12-4|-|-
CASSLANEDQETQYF
>TRBJ1-2|TRBV19|TRBD1|-
CARNPRGMVEGYTF
>TRBJ2-1|TRBV6-5|TRBD2|-
CASSAGTSGGGYNEQFF
>TRBJ2-7|TRBV27|-|few
CASSAPPYEQYF
>TRBJ1-2|TRBV6-6|TRBD1|many
CASSPTADRGDGYTF
>TRBJ1-3|TRBV2|-|-
CASTGGRLSGNTIYF
>TRBJ1-1|TRBV12-3/TRBV12-4|TRBD1|few
CASSIRDRGTEAFF
>TRBJ2-2|TRBV6-2/TRBV6-3|-|few
CASALYLRATGELFF
>TRBJ2-6|TRBV4-3|-|-
CASSQDDPGQSSGANVLTF
>TRBJ2-7|TRBV7-6|-|-
CASSLLQGLREQYF
>TRBJ2-1|TRBV15|TRBD2|-
CATSRALAAYNEQFF
>TRBJ1-1|TRBV12-3/TRBV12-4|-|once
CASSPRTILNAFF
>TRBJ2-3|TRBV18|-|few
CASSPPDYRTDTQYF
>TRBJ2-2|TRBV27|-|few
CASSPTSGELFF
>TRBJ1-1|TRBV7-2|-|many
CASSLAGLNTEAFF
>TRBJ2-5|TRBV27|-|-
CASRSPGIQETQYF
>TRBJ2-2|TRBV19|-|-
CASSMTPGEDTGELFF
>TRBJ2-7|TRBV6-2/TRBV6-3|-|few
CASSYRETGNYEQYF
>TRBJ2-1|TRBV6-6|TRBD2|-
CASSYSGTSGRYTYNEQFF
>TRBJ2-1|TRBV27|-|-
CASSGGGGLEQFF
>TRBJ1-2|TRBV6-6|-|few
CASNRESYGYTF
>TRBJ2-1|TRBV2|-|-
CASSENGLDKYNEQFF
>TRBJ2-7|TRBV11-3|TRBD1|few
CASSSGQGDYEQYF
>TRBJ1-2|TRBV7-2|-|many
CASSLDSLYGYTF
>TRBJ2-2|TRBV6-1|-|many
CATYPGLNTGELFF
>TRBJ1-1|TRBV28|TRBD1|-
CASTLARGSNTEAFF
>TRBJ1-5|TRBV4-1|-|few
CASSQDLGQGGGSNQPQHF
>TRBJ2-7|TRBV5-1|-|once
CASSGQPYEQYF
>TRBJ1-1|TRBV19|-|few
CASSLGRNTEAFF
>TRBJ2-3|TRBV27|-|few
CASSLSVFSTDTQYF
>TRBJ2-7|TRBV7-8|-|few
CASSPPGGLEFSYEQYF
>TRBJ2-4|TRBV7-8|TRBD1|many
CASSTTPGQGVKNIQYF
>TRBJ2-1|TRBV6-6|TRBD1|few
CASGIQGPGYNEQFF
>TRBJ1-5|TRBV7-6|-|many
CASSLGHGGSNQPQHF
>TRBJ2-5|TRBV7-3|TRBD2|many
CASSSSGAGETQYF
>TRBJ1-1|TRBV18|-|-
CASSPPSTYEAFF
>TRBJ1-5|TRBV11-2|TRBD1|-
CASSKTTGNQPQHF
>TRBJ2-7|TRBV4-1|-|-
CASSLDGRPYEQYF
>TRBJ2-7|TRBV4-1|-|many
CASSQGPDRSTYEQYF
>TRBJ2-3|TRBV27|-|-
CASSSPGTDTQYF
>TRBJ1-5|TRBV3-1|TRBD1|-
CASSRGGQGANQPQHF
>TRBJ1-2|TRBV30|-|few
CAGTGTALGYGYTF
>TRBJ1-1|TRBV9|TRBD1|-
CASSAGQAVAEAFF
>TRBJ2-7|TRBV10-3|TRBD2|-
CAISDGTSGGLEQYF
>TRBJ2-3|TRBV7-9|TRBD1|-
CASTPPRDRESVTQYF
>TRBJ1-6|TRBV27|-|-
CASSLSRIDSPLHF
>TRBJ2-1|TRBV7-3|-|few
CASSAGGYNEQFF
>TRBJ1-2|TRBV4-2|TRBD1|-
CASSQDSGQGISYGYTF
>TRBJ2-7|TRBV12-3/TRBV12-4|-|medium-sized
CASSPTGNSYEQYF
>TRBJ2-1|TRBV12-5|-|few
CASGLNNEQFF